The 3 T cell receptor beta chains listed next were all sequenced from one sample in a study of T cells in localized non-small cell lung cancer. The assay was immunoSEQ multiplex PCR, and TCRdb's table has in-frame clones only and misses some. The repertoire includes over 30,000 clones, roughly 90% of them detected once, and around 4% sits in the top ten. Sequences were derived from peripheral blood, sampled before any cancer treatment. Receptors were obtained from a man aged 40-75 years with stage I lung adenocarcinoma.

The chain links TRBV7-8 to TRBJ1-2; TRBD1 matches at 8 bases. This CDR3 has 15 residues. The germline gives CDR1 SGHVS, CDR2 FQNEAQ. V gave up 6 bases and J gave up 4 bases; unmatched junction bases: 10. CDR3 sequence (DNA): TGTGCCAGCAGTCATTCAGCCGGACAGGGCTATGGCTACACCTTC. This encodes CASSHSAGQGYGYTF.

V gene TRBV25-1 combines with J gene TRBJ1-1; no firm D call. V gave up 4 bases and J gave up 10 bases, with 13 bases separating them. Looked up from germline, CDR1 is MGHDK and CDR2 is SYGVNS. This CDR3 comprises 12 residues. The chain's CDR3 is CASSGLIPGAFF. CDR3 sequence (DNA): TGTGCCAGCAGTGGCCTCATTCCGGGAGCTTTCTTT.

The chain is built from TRBV27 and TRBJ1-2; 9 bases are shared with TRBD1. There are 15 residues in the CDR3. Germline V gene sequence: CDR1 MNHEY, CDR2 SMNVEV (reference sequence). J gave up 8 bases and V 5 bases, and 12 bases lay outside the gene matches. CDR3 sequence (DNA): TGTGCCAGCAGTCCTACGAGGACAGGGGTCGGGGGCTACACCTTC. The encoded protein is CASSPTRTGVGGYTF.